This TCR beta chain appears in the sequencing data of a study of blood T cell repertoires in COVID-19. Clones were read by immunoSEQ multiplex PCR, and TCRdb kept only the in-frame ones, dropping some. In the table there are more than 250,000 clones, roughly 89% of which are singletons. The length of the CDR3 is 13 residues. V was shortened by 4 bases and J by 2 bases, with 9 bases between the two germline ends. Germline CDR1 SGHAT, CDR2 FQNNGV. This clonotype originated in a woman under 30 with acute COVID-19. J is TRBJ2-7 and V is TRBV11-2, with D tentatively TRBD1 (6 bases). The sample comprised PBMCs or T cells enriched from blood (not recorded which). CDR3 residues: CASSSWTAYEQYF. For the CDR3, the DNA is TGTGCCAGCAGCTCCTGGACAGCCTACGAGCAGTACTTC.